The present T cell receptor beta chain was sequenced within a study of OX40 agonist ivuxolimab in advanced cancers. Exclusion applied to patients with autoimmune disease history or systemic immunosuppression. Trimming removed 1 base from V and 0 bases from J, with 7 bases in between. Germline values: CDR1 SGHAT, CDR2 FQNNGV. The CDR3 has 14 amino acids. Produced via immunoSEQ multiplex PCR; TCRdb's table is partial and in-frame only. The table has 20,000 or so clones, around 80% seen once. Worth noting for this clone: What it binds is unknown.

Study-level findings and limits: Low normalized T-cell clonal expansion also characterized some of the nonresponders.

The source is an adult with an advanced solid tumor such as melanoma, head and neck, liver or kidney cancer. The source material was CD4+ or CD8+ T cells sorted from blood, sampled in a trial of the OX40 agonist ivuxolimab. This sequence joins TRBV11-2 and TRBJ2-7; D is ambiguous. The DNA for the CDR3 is TGTGCCAGCAGCTTAGTCTTAGGCTCCTACGAGCAGTACTTC. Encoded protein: CASSLVLGSYEQYF. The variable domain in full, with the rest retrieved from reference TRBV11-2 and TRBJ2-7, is EAGVAQSPRYKIIEKRQSVAFWCNPISGHATLYWYQQILGQGPKLLIQFQNNGVVDDSQLPKDRFSAERLKGVDSTLKIQPAKLEDSAVYLCASSLVLGSYEQYFGPGTRLTVT.